The clone carrying this TCR beta chain was counted ten times or more. The data were obtained in a study of blood T cells in healthy people across ages. With V trimmed by 4 bases and J by 9 bases, 9 bases remained unmatched. Per the germline V gene, CDR1 is MNHEY and CDR2 is SVGAGI. The CDR3 contains 14 residues. Alongside a J-beta primer mix, a sample-barcoded 5' primer served in a second PCR lasting roughly 6 to 11 cycles. TCRdb reprocessed the 5' RACE reads with MiXCR, giving one entry per CDR3 protein. The top ten hold approximately 15% of the sample, which has hundreds of thousands of distinct CDR3 sequences, more than 25% seen once.

The source is a woman of 80 years or more in good health. J is TRBJ2-1 and V is TRBV6-5, with 7 bases identical to TRBD1. What was sequenced was blood. CDR3 DNA: TGTGCCAGCAGTTCAGGACAGGTGTGGGGTGAGCAGTTCTTC. Its protein is CASSSGQVWGEQFF.